The rows below give T cell receptor beta chains drawn from one sample of a study of blood T cell repertoires in COVID-19. Using immunoSEQ multiplex PCR, the repertoire was profiled, and TCRdb retains in-frame clones only, with some absent. The sample shows about 190,000 clones, approximately 79% of them seen only once. The specimen was peripheral blood. Receptors originate from a man aged 50-60 years who had recovered from COVID-19. CDR3s include the opening cysteine and the closing phenylalanine or tryptophan. Expanded clones get a size class; other rows say once, few or many, or leave the size out.

v_gene	abundance	j_gene	CDR3aa
TRBV5-1	NA	TRBJ2-7	CASSLDPGLAYEQYF
TRBV19	once	TRBJ1-3	CASSMGQNTIYF
TRBV10-3	NA	TRBJ2-2	CAIRGAGNTGELFF
TRBV19	NA	TRBJ1-2	CASSSSVAFQHLYGYTF
TRBV19	NA	TRBJ1-2	CASSTVTQGPYGYTF
TRBV15	NA	TRBJ2-5	CATSGGLHQETQYF
TRBV18	NA	TRBJ1-2	CASSLTGSPYTNYGYTF
TRBV12-3/TRBV12-4	NA	TRBJ2-2	CAAEENTGELFF
TRBV30	NA	TRBJ1-5	CAWRGPGQGLPQHF
TRBV27	NA	TRBJ2-5	CANSSGQQETQYF